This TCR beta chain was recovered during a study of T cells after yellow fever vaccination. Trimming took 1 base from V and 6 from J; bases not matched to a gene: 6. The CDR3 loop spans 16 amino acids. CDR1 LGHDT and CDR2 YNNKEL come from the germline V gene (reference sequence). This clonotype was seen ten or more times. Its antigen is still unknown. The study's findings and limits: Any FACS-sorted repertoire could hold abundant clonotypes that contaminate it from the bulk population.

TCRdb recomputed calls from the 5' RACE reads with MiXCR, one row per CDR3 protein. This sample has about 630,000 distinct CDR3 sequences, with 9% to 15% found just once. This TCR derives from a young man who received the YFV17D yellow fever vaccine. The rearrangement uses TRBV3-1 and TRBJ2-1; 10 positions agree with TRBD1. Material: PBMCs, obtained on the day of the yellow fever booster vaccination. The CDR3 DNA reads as TGTGCCAGCAGCCAAGTGGGGACAGGGGCTTCCAATGAGCAGTTCTTC. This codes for CASSQVGTGASNEQFF.